The following is a T cell receptor (beta chain) sequence with its context. The repertoire was sequenced with immunoSEQ multiplex PCR; TCRdb's copy has only in-frame clones and lacks some. The sample lists over 150,000 clones, just under 90% occurring once. The sample originates from a study of blood T cell repertoires in COVID-19. V was clipped by 2 bases and J by 6 bases, with 8 bases between them. The length of the CDR3 is 12 residues. Germline values: CDR1 GTSNPN, CDR2 SVGIG (reference sequence). The source of this sequence is a woman younger than 30 who had recovered from COVID-19. Material for sequencing was peripheral blood. The rearrangement joins TRBV30 to TRBJ2-1; tentative D call: TRBD2 (5 bases). DNA of the CDR3: TGTGCCTGGAGTACTAGGCCCAATGAGCAGTTCTTC. Translated, it gives CAWSTRPNEQFF. The complete variable domain, with remaining parts taken from reference TRBV30 and TRBJ2-1, reads SQTIHQWPATLVQPVGSPLSLECTVEGTSNPNLYWYRQAAGRGLQLLFYSVGIGQISSEVPQNLSASRPQDRQFILSSKKLLLSDSGFYLCAWSTRPNEQFFGPGTRLTVL.